The 9 T cell receptor beta chains reported below all come from one sample, sequenced in a study of CD8 T cells in Susac syndrome. The authors reverse transcribed about 0.5 to 1 ug RNA with random hexamers. One entry per CDR3 protein, called by TCRdb with MiXCR from the immunoSEQ multiplex PCR reads. The data hold 400,000 or so distinct CDR3 sequences, with around 83% observed a single time. Sequencing input: CD8+ T cells from PBMCs. These receptors were obtained from a human donor with multiple sclerosis.

V usage is TRBV27 and J usage is TRBJ1-1; 11 positions match TRBD1. Trimming at V came to 0 bases and at J to 2 bases, leaving 5 bases not matched to a gene. Per germline, CDR1 MNHEY and CDR2 SMNVEV (reference sequence). The CDR3 extends over 17 amino acids. CDR3 coding DNA: TGTGCCAGCAGTTTATCGGGACAGGGGGTAGCAAACACTGAAGCTTTCTTT. This gives the protein CASSLSGQGVANTEAFF.

J is TRBJ1-3 and V is TRBV4-1; D uncertain. The CDR3 has 15 residues. Germline CDR1 MGHRA, CDR2 YSYEKL. Trimming removed 1 base at V and 0 bases at J, with 7 bases between. The CDR3 is CASSQGTYSGNTIYF. Written as DNA, the CDR3 is TGCGCCAGCAGCCAAGGGACCTACTCTGGAAACACCATATATTTT.

This chain joins TRBV12-5 and TRBJ1-6, with 8 bases aligning to TRBD1. The trim removed 6 bases at V and 7 bases at J, leaving 8 bases unmatched. The germline gives CDR1 LGHNT, CDR2 FRNRAP. This CDR3 has 15 residues. CDR3 amino acids: CASGQTGTGNSPLHF. CDR3 bases: TGTGCTAGTGGACAAACCGGGACAGGAAATTCACCCCTCCACTTT.

The chain uses TRBV12-3 or TRBV12-4 and TRBJ2-1; 8 nucleotides match TRBD1. The CDR3 length is 15 residues. V was clipped by 4 bases and J by 4 bases; unmatched bases: 6. The CDR3 nucleotides read TGTGCCAGCAGTTATTACGGGACAGGATACAATGAGCAGTTCTTC. This sequence encodes CASSYYGTGYNEQFF.

V usage is TRBV29-1 and J usage is TRBJ2-2, with unresolved D. V was cut by 4 bases and J by 1 base, with 7 bases left in between. Germline-derived CDR1 and CDR2 are SQVTM and ANQGSEA. The CDR3 extends over 13 amino acids. Written as DNA, the CDR3 is TGCAGCGTTGCCAGACAGAACACCGGGGAGCTGTTTTTT. Its translation is CSVARQNTGELFF.

The CDR3: CASSSGILGYGYTF. The CDR3 region has the DNA TGTGCCAGCAGCTCGGGGATTCTCGGCTATGGCTACACCTTC. The rearrangement joins TRBV11-2 to TRBJ1-2; no clear D gene. CDR1 SGHAT and CDR2 FQNNGV come from the germline V gene. Deletions cut 4 bases from V and 4 bases from J, with 13 bases between. The CDR3 consists of 14 residues.

This clonotype occurred once. The rearrangement joins TRBV30 to TRBJ2-2, with unresolved D. Germline values: CDR1 GTSNPN, CDR2 SVGIG (reference sequence). This CDR3 spans 11 amino acids. V lost 3 bases, J lost 4 bases, and 3 bases lay in between. The CDR3 nucleotides read TGTGCCTGGAGCCCCACCGGGGAGCTGTTTTTT. Translated: CAWSPTGELFF.

The V gene is TRBV4-1, the J gene TRBJ2-5, with D perhaps matching TRBD1 or TRBD2 (5 bases each). V was pared by 1 base and J by 5 bases, with 17 bases between. Germline V CDR1 and CDR2: MGHRA, YSYEKL. The CDR3 is 16 residues long. The CDR3 protein is CASSQVWDGLFETQYF. As DNA, the CDR3 is TGCGCCAGCAGCCAAGTTTGGGACGGGCTTTTTGAGACCCAGTACTTC.

This chain connects TRBV29-1 to TRBJ2-3, with D hard to call. The CDR3 is 13 amino acids. The germline CDR1 and CDR2 sequences are SQVTM and ANQGSEA. As DNA, the CDR3 is TGCAGTGCCCTTGGGCTGAGCACAGATACGCAGTATTTT. Translating gives CSALGLSTDTQYF.